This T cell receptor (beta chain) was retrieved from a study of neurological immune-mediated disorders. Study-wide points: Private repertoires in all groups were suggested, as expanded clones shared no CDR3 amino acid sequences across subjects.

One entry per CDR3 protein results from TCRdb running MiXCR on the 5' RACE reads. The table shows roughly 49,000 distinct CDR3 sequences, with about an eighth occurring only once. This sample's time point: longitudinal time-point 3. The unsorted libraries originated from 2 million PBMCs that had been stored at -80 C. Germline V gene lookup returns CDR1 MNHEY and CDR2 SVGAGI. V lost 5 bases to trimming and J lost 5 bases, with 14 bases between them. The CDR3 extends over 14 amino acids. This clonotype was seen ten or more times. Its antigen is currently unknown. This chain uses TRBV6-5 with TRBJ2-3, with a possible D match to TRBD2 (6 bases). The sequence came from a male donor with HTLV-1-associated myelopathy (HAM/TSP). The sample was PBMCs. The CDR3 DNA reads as TGTGCCAGCAGTAGCCGACTAGAATTAGATACGCAGTATTTT. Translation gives CASSSRLELDTQYF.